The 32 T cell receptor beta chains below come from one sample, sequenced in a study of post-analysis software for immune sequencing data (dated by TCRdb to between 2014 and 2017). Summary of the overall study and its limitations: Roughly 5 TRBV segments, including TRBV5-6, TRBV5-1 and TRBV20-1, were significantly more frequent in patients than controls.

The library was made by PCR. The reads were generated on an Illumina HiSeq 2500. To reduce PCR and sequencing biases, unique molecular identifiers were incorporated into the TCR beta cDNA libraries. The public reads were reprocessed in TCRdb via fastp at Q25 and MiXCR, keeping in-frame beta chains. Every CDR3 protein is listed once, alongside the most common genes and DNA of its rows. The sample has 180,000 or so distinct CDR3 sequences on record, around 30% of them singletons. Nearly 3.5% of the sample is taken by the ten largest. Their recognized antigens are unknown. The sample consisted of blood. The receptors originated from a girl between 2 and 17 years old with multiple sclerosis.

This clonotype was detected ten times or more. The chain couples TRBV20-1 to TRBJ2-3, with TRBD2 identical over 10 bases. The CDR3 contains 15 residues. With V trimmed by 3 bases and J by 5 bases, 8 bases remained unmatched. Germline CDR1 and CDR2: DFQATT and SNEGSKA (reference sequence). CDR3 loop: CSASESGRGGDTQYF. CDR3 in DNA: TGCAGTGCTAGTGAAAGCGGGAGGGGAGGAGATACGCAGTATTTT.

The rearrangement uses TRBV4-1 and TRBJ2-5; TRBD2 matches at 7 bases. The J segment lost 11 bases and the V segment lost 1 base, leaving 16 bases of the junction unmatched. CDR1 and CDR2 from the germline V gene are MGHRA and YSYEKL. This CDR3 region has 16 residues. CDR3 coding DNA: TGCGCCAGCAGCCAAGCTTCGGGTGGGACTATCAATGAGCAGTACTTC. It is translated as CASSQASGGTINEQYF.

V gene TRBV9 combines with J gene TRBJ1-1; D is ambiguous. Germline V gives CDR1 SGDLS, CDR2 YYNGEE. This CDR3 has 14 amino acids. V lost 0 bases, J lost 1 base, and 7 bases lay in between. The chain's CDR3 is CASSVVRTNTEAFF. CDR3 coding DNA: TGTGCCAGCAGCGTAGTACGGACGAACACTGAAGCTTTCTTT.

The V call is TRBV18, the J call TRBJ1-1, with D perhaps TRBD1 (5 bases). With 1 base removed from V and 0 bases from J, the gap between germline ends came to 15 bases. Germline V lookup: CDR1 KGHSH, CDR2 LQKENI. The CDR3 loop spans 17 amino acids. The CDR3 loop is CASSPRGGSNMNTEAFF. DNA for the CDR3: TGTGCCAGCTCACCACGCGGGGGATCGAACATGAACACTGAAGCTTTCTTT.

The V and J genes are TRBV5-5 and TRBJ1-1; weak D call: TRBD1 (5 bases). CDR1 is SGHKS and CDR2 is YYEKEE in the germline V gene (reference sequence). The CDR3 runs to 14 residues. V lost 3 bases and J 0 bases, leaving 9 bases between the germline ends. The CDR3 sequence: CASSWGLLNTEAFF. In nucleotides, the CDR3 is TGTGCCAGCAGCTGGGGACTCCTGAACACTGAAGCTTTCTTT.

J is TRBJ1-4 and V is TRBV5-1; tentatively, D is TRBD1 (5 bases). This CDR3 contains 14 residues. Trimming cost V 0 bases and J 3 bases, with 6 bases left between them. Per the germline V gene, CDR1 is SGHRS and CDR2 is YFSETQ. The DNA of the CDR3 is TGCGCCAGCAGCTTGGTGGGACCTAATGAAAAACTGTTTTTT. It specifies CASSLVGPNEKLFF.

This clonotype was counted at least ten times. The chain couples TRBV5-1 to TRBJ1-2; D unclear. Germline CDR1 SGHRS, CDR2 YFSETQ. This CDR3 region has 16 residues. V was clipped by 0 bases and J by 2 bases, with 14 bases between them. Here the CDR3 reads CASSLGAGQANYGYTF. The CDR3 DNA reads TGCGCCAGCAGCTTGGGGGCCGGTCAGGCGAACTATGGCTACACCTTC.

This clonotype was observed many times. The DNA for the CDR3 is TGTGCCAGCAGCCCCCCCGCCCGCAATGAGCAGTTCTTC. Translating gives CASSPPARNEQFF. The rearrangement links TRBV7-9 to TRBJ2-1, with D uncertain. V lost 5 bases and J lost 6, with 11 bases in between. Germline loops: CDR1 SEHNR, CDR2 FQNEAQ (reference sequence). This CDR3 has 13 amino acids.

This clonotype was observed many times. The V call is TRBV29-1, the J call TRBJ1-2, with 10 bases that match TRBD1. The CDR3 is 14 amino acids. The germline gives CDR1 SQVTM, CDR2 ANQGSEA. The J segment lost 2 bases and the V segment lost 6 bases, leaving 6 bases of the junction unmatched. The chain's CDR3 is CSVRDRGGNYGYTF. Written as DNA, the CDR3 is TGCAGCGTAAGGGACAGGGGCGGAAACTATGGCTACACCTTC.

This clonotype has ten or more counts. The rearrangement joins TRBV10-3 to TRBJ2-7; D not resolved. The germline gives CDR1 ENHRY, CDR2 SYGVKD. CDR3 length: 11 residues. V was trimmed by 6 bases and J by 1 base, leaving 4 bases between them. The CDR3 DNA is TGTGCCATCAGGGGTTCCTACGAGCAGTACTTC. Protein: CAIRGSYEQYF.

This chain links TRBV5-8 with TRBJ1-5, with D uncertain. Germline V gives CDR1 SGHTS, CDR2 YDEGEE. V lost 1 base to trimming and J lost 5 bases, with 13 bases between them. The CDR3 has 15 amino acids. The CDR3 here is CASSLRGLGHQPQHF. The CDR3 DNA is TGTGCCAGCAGCTTGAGAGGGCTGGGCCATCAGCCCCAGCATTTT.

This clonotype has more than one count but fewer than ten. The V gene is TRBV6-5, the J gene TRBJ1-1; D call uncertain. Germline CDR1 and CDR2: MNHEY and SVGAGI. The ends were cut back, 7 bases at V and 0 bases at J, with 12 bases in the middle. CDR3 length: 14 amino acids. Here the CDR3 DNA reads TGTGCCAGCACCCCGGGAGCCTTGAACACTGAAGCTTTCTTT. It translates to CASTPGALNTEAFF.

About this clonotype itself: Germline is not matched at one junction end, which may reflect a read error. The rearrangement joins TRBV5-1 to TRBJ2-5; D tentatively fits TRBD1 or TRBD2 (5 bases each). CDR1 and CDR2 from the germline V gene are SGHRS and YFSETQ. The CDR3 extends over 13 amino acids. The CDR3 here is CVSSTGPRETQYF. In DNA, the CDR3 is TGCGTCAGCAGCACGGGACCACGAGAGACCCAGTACTTC.

J is TRBJ1-5 and V is TRBV28; D not certain. CDR1 is MDHEN, CDR2 SYDVKM, per germline. V was clipped by 8 bases and J by 1 base, with 3 bases between them. The CDR3 contains 11 residues. The CDR3 DNA is TGTGCCAGCGTCAGCAATCAGCCCCAGCATTTT. Amino acids: CASVSNQPQHF.

With respect to this clonotype: A clone one base away is much larger, so this may be a read error. V and J are TRBV12-3 or TRBV12-4 and TRBJ2-7; D assignment may be TRBD1 or TRBD2 (5 bases each). V gave up 6 bases and J gave up 6 bases, with 18 bases separating them. CDR3 size: 14 residues. The CDR3 DNA sequence: TGTGCCAGCAGGTTTGGGACGCAAAACCTCGAGCAGTACTTC. Translation gives CASRFGTQNLEQYF.

This clonotype was observed a handful of times. The V call is TRBV12-3 or TRBV12-4, the J call TRBJ1-5; D may be TRBD1 (5 bases). Trimming cost V 3 bases and J 7 bases, with 13 bases left between them. The CDR3 runs to 14 residues. The CDR3 loop reads CASSFAMGGQPQHF. CDR3 in DNA: TGTGCCAGCAGTTTTGCTATGGGGGGGCAGCCCCAGCATTTT.

This clonotype was seen ten or more times. This chain joins TRBV20-1 and TRBJ2-1; 10 bases align to TRBD2. Trimming cost V 5 bases and J 3 bases; bases outside gene matches: 4. Per germline, CDR1 DFQATT and CDR2 SNEGSKA (reference sequence). The CDR3 has 14 amino acids. The CDR3: CSAEREGNYNEQFF. In DNA, the CDR3 is TGCAGTGCTGAGCGGGAGGGTAACTACAATGAGCAGTTCTTC.

In regard to this clonotype: A junction end diverges from the germline sequence, so it may reflect a read error. V is TRBV13 and J is TRBJ2-1; D tentatively fits TRBD1 or TRBD2 (7 bases each). The germline CDR1 and CDR2 sequences are PRHDT and FYEKMQ (reference sequence). This CDR3 comprises 16 residues. The chain's CDR3 is CASSLGRAGGIHEQFF. The CDR3 DNA reads TGTGCCAGCAGCCTAGGGAGGGCAGGGGGTATACATGAGCAGTTCTTC.

About this clonotype itself: A much larger clone is a single base away; this may be a read error. The rearrangement joins TRBV10-2 to TRBJ2-7; D uncertain. V was pared by 3 bases and J by 10 bases, with 25 bases between. CDR3 length equals 16 residues. The germline V gene has CDR1 WSHSY and CDR2 SAAADI. The CDR3 bases are TGCGCCAGCAGTGACATCGCTAGAGGTATAAAAGAGGCCCAGTACTTC. The encoded protein is CASSDIARGIKEAQYF.

On this clonotype itself: The junction departs from germline at one end; a sequencing error may be responsible. This rearrangement joins TRBV27 to TRBJ2-1, with D perhaps TRBD1 or TRBD2 (5 bases each). CDR1 MNHEY and CDR2 SMNVEV come from the germline V gene (reference sequence). The CDR3 spans 17 residues. The DNA for the CDR3 is TGTGCCAACAGTTTATTTTGGGACGGAAATTCGGGCAATGAGCAGTTCTTC. Its protein is CANSLFWDGNSGNEQFF.

The rearrangement joins TRBV29-1 to TRBJ2-2; D is ambiguous. CDR3 length equals 14 residues. V dropped 7 bases and J dropped 0 bases, with 12 bases sitting between them. Germline-derived CDR1 and CDR2 are SQVTM and ANQGSEA. The DNA for the CDR3 is TGCAGCGCCCCGGTGCCGGCGAACACCGGGGAGCTGTTTTTT. It yields the protein CSAPVPANTGELFF.

CDR3 in DNA: TGTGCCAGCAGTTTCCTAAGTCCCTACGAGCAGTACTTC. Translated, it gives CASSFLSPYEQYF. The chain uses TRBV12-3 or TRBV12-4 and TRBJ2-7; D is uncertain. The V end lost 3 bases, the J end lost 2 bases, and 8 bases lay between the germline ends. This CDR3 has 13 amino acids.

This clonotype was counted many times. The genes are TRBV12-3 or TRBV12-4 and TRBJ2-1; 8 nucleotides agree with TRBD2. This CDR3 is 16 amino acids long. With V trimmed by 6 bases and J by 6 bases, 13 bases remained unmatched. Here the CDR3 reads CASSFFTGTRSNEQFF. The CDR3 DNA follows: TGTGCCAGCAGCTTCTTCACCGGGACTAGATCCAATGAGCAGTTCTTC.

A word on this clonotype: A much larger clone lies one base from this, so it may be a read error. The CDR3 nucleotides read TGTGCCGGCAGCCCTCTAGCGGGGGACACAGATACGCAGTATTTT. It translates to CAGSPLAGDTDTQYF. The chain couples TRBV4-2 to TRBJ2-3, with 10 bases that match TRBD2. Germline V gene lookup returns CDR1 LGHNA and CDR2 YNFKEQ. CDR3 size: 15 residues.

This clonotype has at least ten counts. The chain links TRBV5-1 to TRBJ2-3, with 11 positions matching TRBD2. V lost 2 bases, J lost 1 base, and 3 bases stayed unmatched. The CDR3 is made up of 16 amino acids. Germline V gives CDR1 SGHRS, CDR2 YFSETQ. CDR3 in amino acids: CASSLGTSGGTDTQYF. CDR3 sequence (DNA): TGCGCCAGCAGCTTAGGGACTAGCGGAGGCACAGATACGCAGTATTTT.

This clonotype was counted many times. The V and J genes are TRBV6-5 and TRBJ1-5; maybe TRBD1 (5 bases). Germline CDR1 reads MNHEY; CDR2 reads SVGAGI. The length of the CDR3 is 15 residues. V was clipped by 2 bases and J by 1 base, with 9 bases between them. CDR3 in DNA: TGTGCCAGCAGTTACGAACGGGGGAGCAATCAGCCCCAGCATTTT. Protein: CASSYERGSNQPQHF.

Note on this clonotype: One base away lies a much larger clone, so this may be a sequencing read error. The CDR3 is CAWSDQGLAGVWKYF. CDR3 in DNA: TGTGCCTGGAGTGACCAAGGACTAGCGGGAGTTTGGAAGTACTTC. This chain joins TRBV30 and TRBJ2-5; 13 bases fit TRBD2. V dropped 1 base and J dropped 12; count of bases not matched to a gene: 11. Germline CDR1 GTSNPN, CDR2 SVGIG (reference sequence). The CDR3 contains 15 residues.

This clonotype was picked up one time. The V call is TRBV30, the J call TRBJ1-3; possible D gene TRBD1, 5 bases. This CDR3 comprises 12 residues. The V end lost 0 bases, the J end lost 6 bases, and 6 bases lay between the germline ends. Germline V CDR1 and CDR2: GTSNPN, SVGIG (reference sequence). The CDR3 DNA follows: TGTGCCTGGAGTGTACAGGAAAACACCATATATTTT. Translation gives CAWSVQENTIYF.

With regard to this clonotype: A much bigger clone sits one base away, suggesting this may be a read error. The CDR3: CASGFGQGGVNEQVF. The CDR3 bases are TGTGCTAGTGGTTTCGGACAGGGGGGTGTGAATGAGCAGGTCTTC. The rearrangement joins TRBV12-5 to TRBJ2-1; TRBD1 aligns across 10 bases. Per the germline V gene, CDR1 is LGHNT and CDR2 is FRNRAP. The CDR3 is made up of 15 amino acids.

Comments on this clonotype: A much larger clone is a single base away; this may be a read error. The gene calls are TRBV18 and TRBJ2-3; TRBD1 might be the D (5 bases). The CDR3 totals 13 residues. Trimming left V 2 bases short and J 5 bases short, with 8 bases between. Germline V gene sequence: CDR1 KGHSH, CDR2 LQKENI. CDR3 sequence reads: CASSPGAIDTQYF. The CDR3 DNA sequence: TGTGCCAGCTCACCAGGGGCTATAGATACGCAGTATTTT.

This chain links TRBV2 with TRBJ2-6; D ambiguous. The CDR3 has 15 amino acids. Trimming stripped 3 bases from V and 0 bases from J, with 6 bases between. Germline lookup yields CDR1 SNHLY and CDR2 FYNNEI. The CDR3 region is CASSEVISGANVLTF. CDR3 DNA: TGTGCCAGCAGTGAGGTCATCTCTGGGGCCAACGTCCTGACTTTC.

This clonotype was counted many times. V gene TRBV4-1 combines with J gene TRBJ2-7; maybe TRBD2 (6 bases). The V end lost 3 bases, the J end lost 5 bases, and 17 bases lay between the germline ends. Germline-derived CDR1 and CDR2 are MGHRA and YSYEKL. The CDR3 spans 15 residues. The DNA of the CDR3 is TGCGCCAGCAGCCACCGGGACTTTTCTGCTCACGAGCAGTACTTC. Its translation is CASSHRDFSAHEQYF.